Listed below are T cell receptor beta chains from one sample, sequenced in a study of PD-L1 blockade in urothelial cancer. The repertoire was sequenced with immunoSEQ multiplex PCR; TCRdb's copy has only in-frame clones and lacks some. This table holds tens of thousands of clones, around 86% found once. The sample was PBMCs, taken around atezolizumab (anti-PD-L1) treatment. Receptors originate from a man between 60 and 75 years old with urothelial cancer. Both conserved end residues are part of each CDR3. The D gene is left open where the match is weak. Size is stated for part of the rows, as once, few or many counts, or as a class when the clone is expanded.

V gene	D gene	clone size	J gene	CDR3 protein	CDR3 DNA
TRBV5-4	.	.	TRBJ1-1	CASSLANRLPFF	TGTGCCAGCAGCTTGGCGAACAGGCTTCCTTTCTTT
TRBV11-2	TRBD2	once	TRBJ2-5	CASSLGGSSGGTQYF	TGTGCCAGCAGCTTAGGTGGATCTAGCGGTGGGACCCAGTACTTC
TRBV30	TRBD2	.	TRBJ2-3	CAWKRRGDTDTQYF	TGTGCCTGGAAGAGGCGGGGGGACACAGATACGCAGTATTTT
TRBV6-5	TRBD1	once	TRBJ2-3	CASSYGTGKGDTQYF	TGTGCCAGCAGTTACGGGACAGGGAAGGGAGATACGCAGTATTTT
TRBV29-1	.	.	TRBJ2-4	CSALQGGKNIQYF	TGCAGCGCTTTACAGGGGGGGAAAAACATTCAGTACTTC
TRBV15	TRBD1	once	TRBJ1-1	CATSRAIGGGYLTEAFF	TGTGCCACCAGCAGAGCAATTGGAGGGGGCTATCTTACTGAAGCTTTCTTT
TRBV7-9	.	.	TRBJ1-1	CASSGGAVNSEAFF	TGTGCCAGCAGTGGCGGGGCAGTAAACAGTGAAGCTTTCTTT
TRBV5-1	.	.	TRBJ2-5	CASSFRDQETQYF	TGCGCCAGCAGCTTCAGGGATCAAGAGACCCAGTACTTC
TRBV9	.	.	TRBJ2-4	CASSAGLGKNIQYF	TGTGCCAGCAGCGCGGGACTGGGCAAAAACATTCAGTACTTC
TRBV9	.	.	TRBJ2-3	CASSELGPFGDTQYF	TGTGCCAGCAGCGAGTTGGGGCCCTTTGGAGATACGCAGTATTTT
TRBV4-1	.	.	TRBJ1-6	CASSLGLQRGSYNSPLHF	TGCGCCAGCAGCCTCGGACTGCAACGCGGCTCCTATAATTCACCCCTCCACTTT
TRBV5-6	TRBD1	.	TRBJ1-5	CASSRTGGSQPQHF	TGTGCCAGCAGCCGGACAGGGGGTAGTCAGCCCCAGCATTTT
TRBV11-2	TRBD1	.	TRBJ2-5	CASSLVPGTGQETQYF	TGTGCCAGCAGCTTAGTTCCGGGGACAGGACAAGAGACCCAGTACTTC
TRBV6-5	TRBD1	.	TRBJ1-1	CASRTDRRNTEAFF	TGTGCCAGCAGGACGGACAGGAGGAACACTGAAGCTTTCTTT
TRBV18	.	.	TRBJ1-1	CASSPPDSSWAAFF	TGTGCCAGCTCACCACCCGACAGCTCATGGGCGGCTTTCTTT
TRBV29-1	.	.	TRBJ1-3	CSVADGADVSSGNTIYF	TGCAGCGTTGCCGATGGGGCTGACGTTAGCTCTGGAAACACCATATATTTT
TRBV10-2	TRBD2	.	TRBJ2-1	CATKSQLAGGNEQFF	TGCGCCACCAAATCACAGCTAGCGGGGGGTAATGAGCAGTTCTTC
TRBV19	.	few	TRBJ2-2	CASSKQRSNTGELFF	TGTGCCAGTAGTAAACAACGATCGAACACCGGGGAGCTGTTTTTT
TRBV9	TRBD1	once	TRBJ2-7	CASSTGTGGYEQYF	TGTGCCAGCAGCACCGGGACAGGGGGCTACGAGCAGTACTTC
TRBV5-4	.	.	TRBJ1-6	CASSPGSNNSPLHF	TGTGCCAGCAGCCCAGGGTCAAATAATTCACCCCTCCACTTT
TRBV7-8	.	.	TRBJ2-7	CASSRVQGSNPYEQYF	TGTGCCAGCAGCCGAGTACAGGGTTCCAATCCCTACGAGCAGTACTTC
TRBV5-4	.	.	TRBJ1-4	CASSSRRVNEKLFF	TGTGCCAGCAGCTCTCGCAGGGTTAATGAAAAACTGTTTTTT
TRBV5-4	.	.	TRBJ1-2	CASSLPQQGTFSNYGYTF	TGTGCCAGCAGCTTGCCCCAGCAGGGAACTTTTTCTAACTATGGCTACACCTTC
TRBV5-4	.	once	TRBJ1-6	CASSLGRGNSPLHF	TGTGCCAGCAGCTTGGGGCGGGGTAATTCACCCCTCCACTTT
TRBV21-1	.	once	TRBJ1-2	CASSTSSGFPGYTF	TGTGCCAGCAGCACCTCTTCGGGATTTCCTGGCTACACCTTC
TRBV28	.	.	TRBJ1-2	CASSFGLANYGYTF	TGTGCCAGCAGTTTTGGGCTTGCTAACTATGGCTACACCTTC
TRBV5-1	.	.	TRBJ1-1	CASSLGGGLSTEAFF	TGCGCCAGCAGCTTGGGAGGAGGGCTGAGCACTGAAGCTTTCTTT
TRBV2	.	.	TRBJ1-3	CASTGLTGNTIYF	TGTGCCAGCACTGGGCTTACTGGAAACACCATATATTTT
TRBV7-2	.	few	TRBJ2-3	CASSLVAAVVPSTDTQYF	TGTGCCAGCAGCTTAGTGGCGGCCGTTGTACCCAGCACAGATACGCAGTATTTT
TRBV5-5	TRBD1	once	TRBJ2-2	CASSPRTGTDTGELFF	TGTGCCAGCAGCCCGCGGACAGGGACGGACACCGGGGAGCTGTTTTTT
TRBV30	TRBD1	.	TRBJ1-5	CAWSSTPGGWNQPQHF	TGTGCCTGGAGTTCAACCCCAGGGGGCTGGAATCAGCCCCAGCATTTT
TRBV5-1	.	.	TRBJ1-6	CASSLEGGNHSPLHF	TGCGCCAGCAGCTTGGAGGGCGGGAACCATTCACCCCTCCACTTT
TRBV5-4	TRBD1	.	TRBJ1-2	CASSWNRGFISDYGYTF	TGTGCCAGCAGCTGGAACAGGGGTTTCATTTCAGACTATGGCTACACCTTC
TRBV30	.	.	TRBJ1-1	CAWSVKRGFLMNTEAFF	TGTGCCTGGAGTGTAAAAAGGGGGTTTCTTATGAACACTGAAGCTTTCTTT
TRBV5-1	.	.	TRBJ2-1	CASSPGKDNEQFF	TGCGCCAGCAGCCCCGGGAAGGACAATGAGCAGTTCTTC
TRBV30	TRBD1	once	TRBJ1-2	CAWSATGQGRNYGYTF	TGTGCCTGGAGCGCAACGGGACAGGGTCGGAACTATGGCTACACCTTC
TRBV30	.	.	TRBJ2-2	CAWRQGYGELFF	TGTGCCTGGAGACAGGGATACGGGGAGCTGTTTTTT
TRBV6-5	.	.	TRBJ2-2	CASSEDRNTGELFF	TGTGCCAGCAGTGAGGACAGGAACACCGGGGAGCTGTTTTTT
TRBV5-6	TRBD2	.	TRBJ2-5	CASSLAGTSGGSGLETQYF	TGTGCCAGCAGCTTGGCCGGGACTAGCGGGGGTTCAGGGTTGGAGACCCAGTACTTC
TRBV7-9	TRBD1	.	TRBJ2-7	CASSPGQGLYEQYF	TGTGCCAGCAGCCCAGGACAGGGGCTATACGAGCAGTACTTC
TRBV15	.	.	TRBJ2-7	CATSGTLYEQYF	TGTGCCACCAGCGGGACACTCTACGAGCAGTACTTC
TRBV5-1	.	.	TRBJ1-3	CASSLVAGSGNTIYF	TGCGCCAGCAGCTTGGTTGCGGGCTCTGGAAACACCATATATTTT
TRBV11-2	.	.	TRBJ2-3	CASSPEASTDTQYF	TGTGCCAGCAGTCCAGAGGCTAGCACAGATACGCAGTATTTT
TRBV6-5	.	.	TRBJ2-2	CAKEGALDTGELFF	TGTGCCAAGGAGGGGGCTCTAGACACCGGGGAGCTGTTTTTT
TRBV7-8	.	.	TRBJ1-2	CASSLAGQSYGYTF	TGTGCCAGCAGCTTAGCCGGACAAAGCTATGGCTACACCTTC
TRBV9	.	.	TRBJ1-6	CASSTRDISSPLHF	TGTGCCAGCAGCACCCGGGACATCAGCTCACCCCTCCACTTT
TRBV7-9	.	.	TRBJ2-7	CASSTKDSPLVGEQYF	TGTGCCAGCAGCACCAAAGACAGCCCCCTCGTTGGCGAGCAGTACTTC
TRBV4-1	.	.	TRBJ1-2	CASSQERGFGYGYTF	TGCGCCAGCAGCCAAGAAAGAGGTTTTGGCTATGGCTACACCTTC
TRBV7-2	TRBD2	.	TRBJ2-5	CASSLELAGGRETQYF	TGTGCCAGCAGCTTAGAACTAGCGGGGGGGCGAGAGACCCAGTACTTC
TRBV28	TRBD1	once	TRBJ2-2	CASRGQGTGELFF	TGTGCCAGCAGAGGACAGGGGACCGGGGAGCTGTTTTTT
TRBV7-8	.	.	TRBJ1-4	CASSLEATNEKLFF	TGTGCCAGCAGCTTGGAGGCAACTAATGAAAAACTGTTTTTT
TRBV27	.	once	TRBJ1-1	CASSLTQWNTEAFF	TGTGCCAGCAGTTTAACACAGTGGAACACTGAAGCTTTCTTT
TRBV5-1	TRBD1	.	TRBJ2-7	CASSLGQGQGNEQYF	TGCGCCAGCAGCTTGGGACAGGGGCAAGGGAACGAGCAGTACTTC
TRBV7-6	.	.	TRBJ2-3	CASKRLTSTDTQYF	TGTGCCAGCAAAAGACTAACTAGCACAGATACGCAGTATTTT
TRBV4-2	.	once	TRBJ1-1	CASSLLQDSNTEAFF	TGTGCCAGCAGCCTACTCCAGGACTCCAACACTGAAGCTTTCTTT
TRBV18	.	.	TRBJ2-5	CASSSGQQETQYF	TGTGCCAGCTCATCCGGACAGCAAGAGACCCAGTACTTC